This entry features one TCR beta chain sequence. Antigen: not known. Sample time point: blood at routine non-recurrence follow-up after resection. Whole RNA was taken from tumor, nontumor lung or frozen PBMC; it was then sequenced unsorted. One entry per CDR3 protein, called by TCRdb with MiXCR from the 5' RACE reads. The data contain 110,000 or so distinct CDR3 sequences, 10% to 12% of them seen just once; the ten biggest clones take up 24%. This entry is derived from a study of spatial heterogeneity in lung cancer. CDR1 is SNHLY, CDR2 FYNNEI, per germline. The CDR3 contains 14 residues. V shed 7 bases and J 4 bases; nucleotides not matched to a gene: 6. Whole-study findings and limits: Whereas they appeared in blood less at follow-up, ubiquitous expanded tumor TCRs appeared there more at resection.

The sequencing here drew on PBMCs, taken at follow-up. The TCR comes from a female donor with early-stage non-small cell lung cancer. The gene calls are TRBV2 and TRBJ2-5; TRBD1 matches 10 bases. CDR3 sequence (DNA): TGTGCCAGCAACCGACAGGGGGCGGGAGAGACCCAGTACTTC. It specifies CASNRQGAGETQYF.